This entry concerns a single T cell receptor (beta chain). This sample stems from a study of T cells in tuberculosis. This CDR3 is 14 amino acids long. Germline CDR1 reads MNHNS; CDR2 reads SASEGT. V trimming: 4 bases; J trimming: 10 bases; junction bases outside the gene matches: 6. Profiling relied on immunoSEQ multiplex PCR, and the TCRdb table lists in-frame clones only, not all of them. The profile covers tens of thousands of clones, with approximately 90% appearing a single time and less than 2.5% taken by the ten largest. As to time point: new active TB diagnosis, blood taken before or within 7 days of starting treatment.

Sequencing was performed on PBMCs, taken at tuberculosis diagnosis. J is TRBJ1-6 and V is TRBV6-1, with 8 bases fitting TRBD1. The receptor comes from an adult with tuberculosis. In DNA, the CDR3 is TGTGCCAGCAGTGTAGACAGGGGTGGATCACCCCTCCACTTT. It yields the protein CASSVDRGGSPLHF.